This T cell receptor (beta chain) was observed in a study of blood T cells in healthy people across ages. Turning to the study itself: With template switching, about one barcoded beta molecule was captured per two T cells.

Per the germline V gene, CDR1 is LGHNA and CDR2 is YSLEER. CDR3 size: 14 residues. The V end was cut by 2 bases, the J end by 7 bases, with 14 bases between. To note about this clonotype: No antigen is known for it.

A second PCR of 7 to 11 cycles used a sample-barcoded 5' primer and a J-beta primer mix. Sequencing of every sample gave 3 million or more CDR3-containing paired-end reads. TCRdb used MiXCR to reprocess the 5' RACE reads, holding one entry per CDR3 protein. The data hold over 1.5 million distinct CDR3 sequences, with 49% observed a single time. Overall study findings and caveats: Estimated diversity across one million T cells was deemed an underestimate. Unsorted PBMCs ruled out conclusive naive versus antigen-experienced comparison.

Sequencing input: blood. The TCR originated in a woman aged 40 to 55 in good health. The chain carries TRBV4-3 and TRBJ1-1; D call uncertain. The CDR3 DNA is TGCGCCAGCAGCCAACTCATCGGACGGAGTGAAGCTTTCTTT. The encoded protein is CASSQLIGRSEAFF.